The 19 T cell receptor beta chains below come from one sample, sequenced in a study of blood T cell repertoires in COVID-19. Method: immunoSEQ multiplex PCR; TCRdb's copy keeps in-frame clones and lacks some. The sample yields roughly 180,000 clones, 60% to 85% seen once. Sequenced material: peripheral blood. Receptor source: a man in his 60s with active or convalescent COVID-19.

This clone was detected a few times. The chain combines TRBV11-3 with TRBJ2-7; D is unresolved. The V end was cut by 1 base, the J end by 6 bases, with 10 bases between. CDR3 length: 13 amino acids. Germline CDR1 reads SGHNT; CDR2 reads YENEEA. The CDR3 loop is CASSLGPKLEQYF. In DNA, the CDR3 is TGTGCCAGCAGCTTAGGCCCCAAACTCGAGCAGTACTTC.

The rearrangement links TRBV18 to TRBJ2-1; D is ambiguous. This CDR3 contains 14 residues. CDR1 is KGHSH, CDR2 LQKENI, per germline. V lost 4 bases to trimming and J lost 10 bases, with 17 bases between them. CDR3 protein: CASSQPVVEPEQFF. CDR3 sequence (DNA): TGTGCCAGCTCACAACCGGTAGTAGAGCCCGAGCAGTTCTTC. The whole variable domain, filled in from reference TRBV18 and TRBJ2-1, reads NAGVMQNPRHLVRRRGQEARLRCSPMKGHSHVYWYRQLPEEGLKFMVYLQKENIIDESGMPKERFSAEFPKEGPSILRIQQVVRGDSAAYFCASSQPVVEPEQFFGPGTRLTVL.

The chain joins TRBV9 to TRBJ1-2; the match to TRBD1 covers 7 bases. The trim removed 4 bases at V and 8 bases at J, leaving 14 bases unmatched. Germline V gene data show CDR1 as SGDLS and CDR2 as YYNGEE. The CDR3 runs to 15 residues. CDR3 DNA: TGTGCCAGCAGCACCACCTCCGACAGGGCCAACGGCTACACCTTC. Translated: CASSTTSDRANGYTF.

This clone was seen repeatedly, ten times or more. The gene calls are TRBV9 and TRBJ1-1; D gene uncertain. The CDR3 consists of 17 residues. Deletions cut 6 bases from V and 3 bases from J, with 24 bases between. CDR1 is SGDLS, CDR2 YYNGEE, per germline. CDR3 bases: TGTGCCAGCACCCCGAGGTTGGGCCGGGGATTCGACACTGAAGCTTTCTTT. It codes for CASTPRLGRGFDTEAFF.

The CDR3 DNA is TGTGCCAGCACGGACAGCTACCGATTTGAAAAACTGTTTTTT. It specifies CASTDSYRFEKLFF. The chain carries TRBV6-5 and TRBJ1-4; maybe TRBD1 (6 bases). The germline gives CDR1 MNHEY, CDR2 SVGAGI. V was clipped by 7 bases and J by 7 bases, with 16 bases between them. The CDR3 has 14 amino acids.

Only one count was recorded for this clone. This sequence joins TRBV4-3 and TRBJ2-4; 7 nucleotides agree with TRBD2. Germline lookup yields CDR1 LGHNA and CDR2 YSLEER. With 0 bases clipped from V and 6 bases from J, the junction kept 5 bases outside the gene matches. This CDR3 has 15 amino acids. CDR3 sequence: CASSQDWGRGNIQYF. The CDR3, as DNA: TGCGCCAGCAGCCAAGATTGGGGGAGGGGAAACATTCAGTACTTC.

This clone was observed a few times. J is TRBJ2-7 and V is TRBV6-5, with 10 bases fitting TRBD2. The CDR3 has 13 residues. Germline CDR1 is MNHEY and CDR2 is SVGAGI. V shed 9 bases, J shed 4 bases, and the junction held 6 bases outside the gene matches. The DNA of the CDR3 is TGTGCCAGTACCGGGACTAGCGTATACGAGCAGTACTTC. Translation: CASTGTSVYEQYF.

This chain uses TRBV29-1 with TRBJ1-1; 9 bases agree with TRBD1. The junction had 8 bases not matched to a gene; V was cut back by 5 bases and J by 4 bases. The germline gives CDR1 SQVTM, CDR2 ANQGSEA. The CDR3 consists of 14 residues. CDR3 protein: CSVPGQGLGTEAFF. CDR3 nucleotide sequence: TGCAGCGTTCCCGGACAGGGGTTGGGCACTGAAGCTTTCTTT. The full variable domain, its missing parts supplied by reference TRBV29-1 and TRBJ1-1, is SAVISQKPSRDICQRGTSLTIQCQVDSQVTMMFWYRQQPGQSLTLIATANQGSEATYESGFVIDKFPISRPNLTFSTLTVSNMSPEDSSIYLCSVPGQGLGTEAFFGQGTRLTVV.

This clone has a handful of counts. The chain employs TRBV10-3 and TRBJ2-3; D is possibly TRBD2 (5 bases). The CDR3 is made up of 14 amino acids. The ends were cut back, 3 bases at V and 4 bases at J, with 11 bases in the middle. CDR1 ENHRY and CDR2 SYGVKD come from the germline V gene. CDR3 sequence: CAISDRGSPDTQYF. The CDR3 coding sequence is TGTGCCATCAGTGATCGGGGTAGCCCAGATACGCAGTATTTT.

The J gene is TRBJ1-3, the V gene TRBV11-2; D is undetermined. The germline gives CDR1 SGHAT, CDR2 FQNNGV. V was clipped by 1 base and J by 0 bases, with 7 bases between them. CDR3 length: 15 amino acids. The CDR3 nucleotides read TGTGCCAGCAGCTTAGGACGGAGCTCTGGAAACACCATATATTTT. It is translated as CASSLGRSSGNTIYF. Drawing the rest from reference TRBV11-2 and TRBJ1-3, the complete variable domain is EAGVAQSPRYKIIEKRQSVAFWCNPISGHATLYWYQQILGQGPKLLIQFQNNGVVDDSQLPKDRFSAERLKGVDSTLKIQPAKLEDSAVYLCASSLGRSSGNTIYFGEGSWLTVV.

This clone was seen only once. The chain uses TRBV6-6 and TRBJ2-5; a weak D match, TRBD1 (6 bases). Trimming shortened V by 6 bases and J by 4 bases, and 18 bases separated the two germline ends. The V gene's germline CDR1 is MNHNY and CDR2 SVGAGI (reference sequence). This CDR3 is 15 amino acids long. CDR3 nucleotide sequence: TGTGCCAGCAGCCCTAATACAGGGTATGGAGAGACCCAGTACTTC. Translation: CASSPNTGYGETQYF.

CDR3 nucleotides: TGTGCCAGCAGTTTTTCCACGCAGGGCTCCGTGTATGGCTACACCTTC. It yields the protein CASSFSTQGSVYGYTF. The rearrangement joins TRBV27 to TRBJ1-2; perhaps TRBD1 as D (5 bases). Trimming removed 3 bases from V and 5 bases from J, with 19 bases in between. CDR3 size: 16 residues. Per the germline V gene, CDR1 is MNHEY and CDR2 is SMNVEV (reference sequence).

This clone has only a few counts. This chain connects TRBV5-4 to TRBJ2-1; TRBD2 matches at 13 bases. Germline CDR1 and CDR2: SGHNT and YYREEE (reference sequence). This CDR3 has 15 amino acids. V dropped 4 bases and J dropped 8; count of bases not matched to a gene: 6. In DNA, the CDR3 is TGTGCCAGCAGCGTCGGACTAGCGGGAGACCATGAGCAGTTCTTC. It encodes CASSVGLAGDHEQFF.

This clone turned up a few times. The rearrangement joins TRBV11-2 to TRBJ2-6; D perhaps matches TRBD1 (5 bases). The V gene lost 5 bases and the J gene lost 7 bases, with 12 bases spanning the gap. This CDR3 comprises 14 residues. CDR1 and CDR2 from the germline V gene are SGHAT and FQNNGV. In DNA, the CDR3 is TGTGCCAGCAGCCCAGGGTCTCGAGCCAACGTCCTGACTTTC. Its protein product is CASSPGSRANVLTF.

The chain employs TRBV11-3 and TRBJ2-3; 16 bases map to TRBD2. The V segment lost 4 bases and the J segment 5 bases; nucleotides outside the gene matches: 3. Germline values: CDR1 SGHNT, CDR2 YENEEA. The CDR3 runs to 16 residues. CDR3 nucleotides: TGTGCCAGCAGCTCGGGACTAGCGGGAGGGGAAGATACGCAGTATTTT. It is translated as CASSSGLAGGEDTQYF.

This chain uses TRBV7-3 with TRBJ2-5; maybe TRBD1 (5 bases). Trimming removed 5 bases at V and 5 bases at J, with 15 bases between. Germline CDR1 is SGHTA and CDR2 is FQGTGA. This CDR3 comprises 14 residues. This CDR3 is CASSPSRVGETQYF. The CDR3 region has the DNA TGTGCCAGCAGCCCTTCCAGGGTCGGGGAGACCCAGTACTTC.

The DNA of the CDR3 is TGTGCCAGCAGTGACCTGGGGGGCACTGAAGCTTTCTTT. Translation: CASSDLGGTEAFF. The genes are TRBV6-4 and TRBJ1-1, with TRBD1 as a possible D gene (5 bases). V lost 2 bases and J lost 4, with 8 bases in between. Per the germline V gene, CDR1 is MRHNA and CDR2 is SNTAGT. The CDR3 is 13 residues long.

V gene TRBV11-2 combines with J gene TRBJ2-5, with 12 bases lining up with TRBD1. J gave up 2 bases and V 1 base, and 5 bases lay outside the gene matches. Germline CDR1 SGHAT, CDR2 FQNNGV. The length of the CDR3 is 17 residues. The CDR3, as DNA: TGTGCCAGCAGCTTAGGACGGGACAGGGGGCATCAAGAGACCCAGTACTTC. Translation gives CASSLGRDRGHQETQYF.

The chain couples TRBV29-1 to TRBJ1-2, with no clear D. CDR1 and CDR2 (germline): SQVTM, ANQGSEA. This CDR3 spans 14 amino acids. Between the trimmed V and J ends, which lost 1 base and 1 base, there was a span of 10 bases. CDR3 amino acids: CSVEGWSGNYGYTF. The CDR3 DNA follows: TGCAGCGTTGAAGGGTGGAGTGGTAACTATGGCTACACCTTC.